This TCR beta chain was recovered during a study of beta chain features in type 1 diabetes. Study outcomes and limitations: Naive, central memory and Treg TCRB repertoires seemed to resemble each other more closely in patients than they did in healthy donors. The influence of HLA type on TCRB rearrangement stayed undetermined.

A note on this clone: Its antigen is unknown.

Germline-derived CDR1 and CDR2 are SGHNT and YYREEE (reference sequence). CDR3 length equals 13 residues. V lost 0 bases, J lost 4 bases, and 5 bases lay in between. Expressed TCRB transcripts were sequenced because the entire RNA isolate underwent reverse transcription. There were several million reads on average in the naive, central memory and regulatory T cell samples. Sequenced by immunoSEQ multiplex PCR; TCRdb stores in-frame clones only, minus some. In the table there are approximately 470,000 clones, approximately 31% of which are singletons. The TCR comes from a man younger than 30 in good health. V gene TRBV5-4 combines with J gene TRBJ2-1; D possibly corresponds to TRBD2 (5 bases). Sequencing was done on a sample of naive CD4+ T cells from blood. CDR3 amino acids: CASSLGEYNEQFF. CDR3 coding DNA: TGTGCCAGCAGCTTGGGGGAGTACAATGAGCAGTTCTTC.